This paragraph covers one TCR beta chain sequence. Its target is not known. These data originate in a study of shared clonotypes between healthy human individuals. Whole-study context: The plates for each donor numbered three CD4 naive, three CD4 memory, two CD8 naive and one CD8 memory.

The input for sorted-subset replicate PCRs was around 0.2 ug DNA, about 29,000 T cell genomes. Some clones are missing from TCRdb's copy, which holds only in-frame ones; the method was immunoSEQ multiplex PCR. The sample yields about 320,000 clones, around 86% seen once. Study-wide results and caveats: Sharing across several donors was seen in 4% to 5.5% of naive CD4 clonotypes. The rarefaction results pointed to incomplete sorted-subset sequencing despite large depth.

The CDR3 has 14 amino acids. CDR1 and CDR2 (germline): SGHAT, FQNNGV. V shed 1 base and J shed 3 bases, with 10 bases lying between them. The gene calls are TRBV11-2 and TRBJ2-7, with D maybe TRBD2 (5 bases). The receptor's source is a man aged 18 to 35 in good health. Material for sequencing was memory CD8+ T cells sorted from blood. The subset is: CD45RO+ cells pooled with CCR7-negative TemRA cells. This CDR3 reads CASSLGGWVYEQYF. The CDR3 nucleotides read TGTGCCAGCAGCTTAGGAGGGTGGGTCTACGAGCAGTACTTC.